This TCR beta chain was sequenced during a study of siplizumab effects on memory and regulatory T cells. The study's findings and limits: Fewer alloreactive sequences mapped to unstimulated CD4+ memory cells under siplizumab.

This CDR3 spans 16 amino acids. V shed 3 bases, J shed 2 bases, and the junction held 8 bases outside the gene matches. Germline CDR1 and CDR2: KGHSH and LQKENI. Regarding this clone: Its specificity is unknown.

This table comes from immunoSEQ multiplex PCR, and its TCRdb copy is limited to in-frame clones, with some not included. Of 57,000 or so clones listed, roughly 85% were seen once; the top ten hold about 0.42%. This clonotype was sampled from a human donor in good health. V usage is TRBV18 and J usage is TRBJ2-5; 8 nucleotides match TRBD1. Sequencing was carried out using memory CD4+ T cells sorted from blood. The CDR3 spells CASSPKRNRGQETQYF. The CDR3 bases are TGTGCCAGCTCACCGAAGAGAAACAGGGGGCAAGAGACCCAGTACTTC.